This TCR beta chain was captured in a study of molecular identifiers for immune sequencing clone quantification. This clonotype was detected many times. A read error may account for a junction end that differs from germline. Library preparation followed earlier protocols using designated TCR primers. TCRdb reanalysed the PCR reads using MiXCR and keeps one entry per CDR3 protein. The sample contains approximately 35,000 distinct CDR3 sequences, under 20% of which appear only once. Sequencing libraries of naive CD8 cells derived from approximately 20,000 to 1,000,000 sorted cells with 10%, 30% or 50% RNA. Sequences were obtained from naive CD8+ T cells from blood, with Jurkat cell RNA spiked in. The subset here: FACS-sorted CD8+CD4-CCR7+CD45RA+ naive T cells. The TCR was taken from a human donor in good health. Some libraries in this study had Jurkat cell RNA spiked in.

The CDR3 reads CASSVGLRGPEAFF. DNA of the CDR3: TGTGCCAGCAGCGTAGGGTTGAGGGGACCTGAAGCTTTCTTT. V and J are TRBV13 and TRBJ1-1; a possible D gene is TRBD1 (5 bases). The CDR3 is 14 residues long. Germline CDR1 PRHDT, CDR2 FYEKMQ (reference sequence).